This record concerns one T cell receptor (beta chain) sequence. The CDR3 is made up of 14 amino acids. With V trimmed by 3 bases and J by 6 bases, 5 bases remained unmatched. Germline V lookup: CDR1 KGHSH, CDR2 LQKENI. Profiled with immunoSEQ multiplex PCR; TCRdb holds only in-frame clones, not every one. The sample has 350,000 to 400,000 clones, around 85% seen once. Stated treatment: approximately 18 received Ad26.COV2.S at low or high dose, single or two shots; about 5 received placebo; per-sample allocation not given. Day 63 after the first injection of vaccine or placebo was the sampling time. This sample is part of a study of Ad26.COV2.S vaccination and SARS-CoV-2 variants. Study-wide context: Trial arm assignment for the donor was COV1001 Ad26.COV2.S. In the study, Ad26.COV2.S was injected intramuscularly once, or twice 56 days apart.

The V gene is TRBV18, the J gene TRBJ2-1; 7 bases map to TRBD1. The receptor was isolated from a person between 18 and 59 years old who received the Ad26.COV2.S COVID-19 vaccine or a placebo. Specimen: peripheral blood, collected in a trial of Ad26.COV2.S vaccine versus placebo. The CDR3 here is CASSPGTDSNEQFF. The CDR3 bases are TGTGCCAGCTCACCCGGGACAGATAGCAATGAGCAGTTCTTC. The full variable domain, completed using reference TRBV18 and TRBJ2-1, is NAGVMQNPRHLVRRRGQEARLRCSPMKGHSHVYWYRQLPEEGLKFMVYLQKENIIDESGMPKERFSAEFPKEGPSILRIQQVVRGDSAAYFCASSPGTDSNEQFFGPGTRLTVL.